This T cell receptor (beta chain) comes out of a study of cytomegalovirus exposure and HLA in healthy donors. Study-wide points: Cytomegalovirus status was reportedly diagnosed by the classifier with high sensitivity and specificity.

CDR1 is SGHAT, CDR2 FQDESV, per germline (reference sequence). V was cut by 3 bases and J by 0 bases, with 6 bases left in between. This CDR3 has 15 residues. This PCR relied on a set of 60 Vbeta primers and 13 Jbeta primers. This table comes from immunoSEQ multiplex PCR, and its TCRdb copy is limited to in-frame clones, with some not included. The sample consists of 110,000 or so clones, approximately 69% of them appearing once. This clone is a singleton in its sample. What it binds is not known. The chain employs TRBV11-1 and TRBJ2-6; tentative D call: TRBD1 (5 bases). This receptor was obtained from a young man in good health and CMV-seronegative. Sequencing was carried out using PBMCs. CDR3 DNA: TGTGCCAGCAGCTTCGACAGCTCTGGGGCCAACGTCCTGACTTTC. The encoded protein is CASSFDSSGANVLTF.